A selection of T cell receptor beta chains follows, all from one sample in a study of response to subunit inactivated influenza vaccine. TCRdb analysed the RT-PCR reads with MiXCR anew, one entry per CDR3 protein. The sample lists roughly 760,000 distinct CDR3 sequences; over 20% were seen once. Sequenced material: PBMCs from blood, taken roughly 5 days after vaccination. The origin of the receptors is a man in his forties or fifties who received an inactivated influenza vaccine. Each CDR3 is given with its conserved first and last residue. The D gene is left open where the match is weak. Size is stated for part of the rows, as once, few or many counts, or as a class when the clone is expanded.

clone size	V gene	D gene	J gene	CDR3 DNA	CDR3 protein
few	TRBV6-1	TRBD1	TRBJ1-4	TGTGCCAGCCGGACAGGAGACAATGAAAAACTGTTTTTT	CASRTGDNEKLFF
-	TRBV10-3	-	TRBJ2-1	TGTGCCATCAAAGGGGGAGCCCCGGTTGAGCAGTTCTTC	CAIKGGAPVEQFF
-	TRBV5-1	-	TRBJ2-2	TGCGCCAGCAGAAGGGCGGTCGGGGGCACCGGGGAGCTGTTTTTT	CASRRAVGGTGELFF
-	TRBV20-1	TRBD1	TRBJ1-2	TGCAGTGCTAGTCCGCCAGGGGGTAACTATGGCTACACCTTC	CSASPPGGNYGYTF
-	TRBV20-1	-	TRBJ2-3	TGCAGTGCTGTAAGGGGTCCAACGACAGATACGCAGTATTTT	CSAVRGPTTDTQYF
-	TRBV7-2	-	TRBJ2-1	TGTGCCAGCAGCCCGTCGACAGCCTACAATGAGCAGTTCTTC	CASSPSTAYNEQFF
few	TRBV29-1	-	TRBJ2-5	TGCAGCCCCGATACAGGGGGGGCGACCGAGACCCAGTACTTC	CSPDTGGATETQYF
few	TRBV12-3/TRBV12-4	-	TRBJ2-7	TGTGCCAGCAGTTTTAGAACCGGGGTGCGCGAGCAGTACTTC	CASSFRTGVREQYF
-	TRBV2	TRBD1	TRBJ1-1	TGTGCCAGCAGGTCTCTGGGACAGGGCAAGTCTGAAGCTTTCTTT	CASRSLGQGKSEAFF
-	TRBV6-2/TRBV6-3	TRBD2	TRBJ2-3	TGTGCCAGCAGTCCCAGCGGGGGGAGCACAGATACGCAGTATTTT	CASSPSGGSTDTQYF
-	TRBV20-1	-	TRBJ1-5	TGCAGTGCTAGAGAGAACCCCAATCAGCCCCAGCATTTT	CSARENPNQPQHF
-	TRBV4-3	TRBD2	TRBJ2-3	TGCGCCAGCAGCCATCAAGCGGGGGGCATCACAGATACGCAGTATTTT	CASSHQAGGITDTQYF
few	TRBV6-5	-	TRBJ2-5	TGTGCCAGCAGTTACGGCGGGGGCCCAGAGACCCAGTACTTC	CASSYGGGPETQYF
-	TRBV4-3	-	TRBJ2-7	TGCGCCAGCAGCCAAGATTGGGGGCCGGAGGAGCAGTACTTC	CASSQDWGPEEQYF
-	TRBV3-1	TRBD2	TRBJ2-7	TGTGCCAGCAGCCAGACCACCCTAGCGGGAGGGGGATCGAGAGAGCAGTACTTC	CASSQTTLAGGGSREQYF
few	TRBV7-2	-	TRBJ2-7	TGTGCCAGCAGCTTAGGCAGGGTTATGTACGAGCAGTACTTC	CASSLGRVMYEQYF
-	TRBV27	TRBD1	TRBJ2-6	TGTGCCAGCAGTTATTACGGGGGACAGGGTAGCTCTGGGGCCAACGTCCTGACTTTC	CASSYYGGQGSSGANVLTF
few	TRBV12-3/TRBV12-4	-	TRBJ1-5	TGTGCCAGCAGCGAGACGGGAGAAAATCAGCCCCAGCATTTT	CASSETGENQPQHF
-	TRBV25-1	-	TRBJ2-6	TGTGCCAGCGTCTTCTCTGGGGCCAACGTCCTGACTTTC	CASVFSGANVLTF
few	TRBV28	TRBD2	TRBJ2-2	TGTGCCAGCAGTTTAATCCTTAGCGGGAGGGCAACCGGGGAGCTGTTTTTT	CASSLILSGRATGELFF
few	TRBV7-9	-	TRBJ2-5	TGTGCCAGCAACCCCGGAAGGACGTTCCAAGAGACCCAGTACTTC	CASNPGRTFQETQYF
few	TRBV14	-	TRBJ1-2	TGTGCCAGCAGCCAAGAGAGGGGTCTGAACTATGGCTACACCTTC	CASSQERGLNYGYTF
-	TRBV2	TRBD1	TRBJ1-2	TGTGCCAGCAGTGAAAGACAGGGGAACTATGGCTACACCTTC	CASSERQGNYGYTF
few	TRBV4-1	TRBD1	TRBJ2-7	TGCGCCAGCAGCCAGAGGGACAGCTACGAGCAGTACTTC	CASSQRDSYEQYF
many	TRBV2	TRBD2	TRBJ2-2	TGTGCCAGCACAGGGACTAGCCCAACCGGGGAGCTGTTTTTT	CASTGTSPTGELFF
-	TRBV20-1	TRBD1	TRBJ1-2	TGCAGTGCAACTGACAGGGGAAGCTATGGCTACACCTTC	CSATDRGSYGYTF
-	TRBV4-1	TRBD2	TRBJ2-2	TGCGCCAGCAGCCTTATAAGACTAGCGGAGAGTAACACCGGGGAGCTGTTTTTT	CASSLIRLAESNTGELFF
few	TRBV11-2	TRBD1	TRBJ2-7	TGTGCCAGCAGCTTAGGCATGGGACAGGGCTACGAGCAGTACTTC	CASSLGMGQGYEQYF
-	TRBV5-5	TRBD1	TRBJ2-6	TGTGCCAGCAGCTTCCGTACAGGGGGAACTGGGGCCAACGTCCTGACTTTC	CASSFRTGGTGANVLTF
-	TRBV5-1	-	TRBJ1-1	TGCGCCAGCACAACAGGGTCTTCGAACACTGAAGCTTTCTTT	CASTTGSSNTEAFF
few	TRBV27	-	TRBJ1-2	TGTGCCAGCAGTTTATGGCCAGGGCATGGCTACACCTTC	CASSLWPGHGYTF
-	TRBV6-6	-	TRBJ2-7	TGTGCCAGCAGTTACGACACGGGGGAGCAGTACTTC	CASSYDTGEQYF
many	TRBV12-3/TRBV12-4	TRBD2	TRBJ2-7	TGTGCCAGCAGTTTAGTGAAGGCGGGAGGACCCGAGCAGTACTTC	CASSLVKAGGPEQYF
few	TRBV27	-	TRBJ1-2	TGTGCCAGCAGTTTATATCCAGGGGTTGACTATGGCTACACCTTC	CASSLYPGVDYGYTF
-	TRBV5-1	-	TRBJ1-4	TGCGCCAGCAGCTTGGCGCAGGGGATGGCTAATGAAAAACTGTTTTTT	CASSLAQGMANEKLFF
few	TRBV7-8	-	TRBJ2-1	TGTGCCAGCAGCTTACAGGGGGGGGCGGATGAGCAGTTCTTC	CASSLQGGADEQFF
-	TRBV5-1	-	TRBJ2-1	TGCGCCAGCAGCCCGGGTCGCGGGGATGAGCAGTTCTTC	CASSPGRGDEQFF
few	TRBV5-5	-	TRBJ2-7	TGTGCCAGCAGCTTGGAAGGGGTTGCCGCCCAGCAGTACTTC	CASSLEGVAAQQYF
-	TRBV7-2	TRBD2	TRBJ2-5	TGTACCTGCAGTTTAGCGCTAATAGGACTAGCGGATCTAGAGACCCAGTACTTC	CTCSLALIGLADLETQYF
-	TRBV2	TRBD2	TRBJ2-7	TGTGCCAGCAGTCGACTAGCGGGAAGGGTGAGGGAGCAGTACTTC	CASSRLAGRVREQYF
-	TRBV10-3	-	TRBJ2-2	TGTGCCATCAACCTTAGGAGCGGCGGGGCGAACACCGGGGAGCTGTTTTTT	CAINLRSGGANTGELFF
-	TRBV12-3/TRBV12-4	TRBD1	TRBJ2-1	TGTGCCTTCAGTTTAGAGACAGGGGCCGCAAAGACTACCTACAATGAGCAGTTCTTC	CAFSLETGAAKTTYNEQFF
-	TRBV20-1	-	TRBJ2-3	TGCAGTGCCGGCGTGGCCCCAGATACGCAGTATTTT	CSAGVAPDTQYF
-	TRBV20-1	TRBD1	TRBJ2-2	TGCAGTGCTAGAGGACAGGGGGCGGTCACCGGGGAGCTGTTTTTT	CSARGQGAVTGELFF
-	TRBV9	-	TRBJ2-5	TGTGCCAGCAGCCATCGACTAGGGGCAGAGACCCAGTACTTC	CASSHRLGAETQYF
many	TRBV10-3	-	TRBJ2-6	TGTGCCATCAGTGACGGCAGCCTTACAAACTCTGGGGCCAACGTCCTGACTTTC	CAISDGSLTNSGANVLTF
few	TRBV20-1	TRBD1	TRBJ1-5	TGCAGTGCGATGGGACAGCTTAGCAATCAGCCCCAGCATTTT	CSAMGQLSNQPQHF
-	TRBV4-3	TRBD2	TRBJ2-1	TGCGCCAGCAGCCGGGTTTTGAGCCGGGGGGGCTACAATGAGCAGTTCTTC	CASSRVLSRGGYNEQFF
many	TRBV5-1	TRBD1	TRBJ2-2	TGTGCCAGCAGCCCCGGGACAGGAGACACCGGGGAGCTGTTTTTT	CASSPGTGDTGELFF
-	TRBV25-1	-	TRBJ2-7	TGTGCCAGCACCCCTGGCCCCCACGAGCAGTACTTC	CASTPGPHEQYF
-	TRBV15	-	TRBJ2-1	TGTGCCACCAGCAGAGTGCGGGTATACAATGAGCAGTTCTTC	CATSRVRVYNEQFF
few	TRBV30	-	TRBJ2-2	TGTGCCTGGAGTAAGAGGGGTACGGACTTCCTGAACACCGGGGAGCTGTTTTTT	CAWSKRGTDFLNTGELFF
-	TRBV4-1	-	TRBJ2-4	TGCGCCAGCAGCCAAGATCCGGCTAACATTCAGTACTTC	CASSQDPANIQYF
many	TRBV12-3/TRBV12-4	-	TRBJ2-1	TGTGCCAGCAGTTTATCCCGTGAGCAGTTCTTC	CASSLSREQFF
few	TRBV13	TRBD2	TRBJ2-7	TGTGCCAGCAGCCCGGCGACTAGCGGGGGGGACGAGCAGTACTTC	CASSPATSGGDEQYF